The 21 T cell receptor beta chains in this list originate from one sample, sequenced in a study of shared clonotypes between healthy human individuals. The repertoire was sequenced with immunoSEQ multiplex PCR; TCRdb's copy has only in-frame clones and lacks some. The data hold roughly 720,000 clones, with roughly 91% observed a single time. The sequenced sample consisted of memory CD8+ T cells from PBMCs. Subset denoted: CD45RO+ cells pooled with CCR7-negative TemRA cells. The source is a man aged 18 to 29 in good health. Some clones in this sample may be carry-over from other donors' samples.

This clone was counted once. V and J are TRBV6-6 and TRBJ1-2, with 10 bases aligning to TRBD1. The trim removed 0 bases at V and 6 bases at J, leaving 4 bases unmatched. The CDR3 consists of 15 residues. The germline V gene encodes CDR1 MNHNY and CDR2 SVGAGI (reference sequence). CDR3 DNA sequence: TGTGCCAGCAGTTACTCGCCTGGGACAGGGGATGGCTACACCTTC. It is translated as CASSYSPGTGDGYTF.

This chain connects TRBV7-9 to TRBJ1-1, with D unresolved. Trimming took off 3 bases at V and 0 bases at J, with 11 bases between the two ends. The CDR3 consists of 15 residues. Germline CDR1 SEHNR, CDR2 FQNEAQ (reference sequence). Here the CDR3 reads CASSLGIGMNTEAFF. The CDR3 nucleotides read TGTGCCAGCAGCTTGGGTATCGGGATGAACACTGAAGCTTTCTTT.

The chain is built from TRBV27 and TRBJ2-1; 10 bases are shared with TRBD2. J gave up 7 bases and V 2 bases, and 5 bases lay outside the gene matches. The CDR3 is 15 residues long. Germline V gives CDR1 MNHEY, CDR2 SMNVEV (reference sequence). The CDR3 bases are TGTGCCAGCAGTTTAGACCCAGCGGGAGGGAATGAGCAGTTCTTC. The encoded protein is CASSLDPAGGNEQFF.

The chain has TRBV27 and TRBJ2-7; D remains ambiguous. Per the germline V gene, CDR1 is MNHEY and CDR2 is SMNVEV (reference sequence). Trimming left V 6 bases short and J 6 bases short, with 15 bases between. This CDR3 is built from 13 residues. CDR3 sequence reads: CASSWGLLGEQYF. CDR3 coding DNA: TGTGCCAGCAGCTGGGGATTACTCGGCGAGCAGTACTTC.

The V and J genes are TRBV27 and TRBJ2-7, with 10 bases matching TRBD2. The CDR3 spans 14 residues. The junction had 2 bases not matched to a gene; V was cut back by 4 bases and J by 2 bases. Germline V gene lookup returns CDR1 MNHEY and CDR2 SMNVEV (reference sequence). CDR3 loop: CASSSSGRAYEQYF. The CDR3 DNA follows: TGTGCCAGCAGTTCAAGCGGGAGGGCCTACGAGCAGTACTTC.

The chain carries TRBV7-6 and TRBJ2-1, with TRBD1 identical over 9 bases. Germline CDR1 reads SGHVS; CDR2 reads FNYEAQ. There are 15 residues in the CDR3. V was pared by 5 bases and J by 4 bases, with 6 bases of the junction left unmatched. The CDR3 spells CASSISGQGYNEQFF. In DNA, the CDR3 is TGTGCCAGCAGCATATCGGGACAGGGTTACAATGAGCAGTTCTTC.

The V and J genes are TRBV21-1 and TRBJ2-5; the tabulated D call, TRBD2, remains unverified against the DNA. TRBV21-1 is deemed a pseudogene. The CDR3 runs to 12 residues. The CDR3 DNA is TGTGCCAGCAGCCCGGGGAGCAAAACCCAGTACTTC. It encodes CASSPGSKTQYF.

The genes are TRBV7-9 and TRBJ1-1; TRBD1 matches at 7 bases. From germline, CDR1 is SEHNR and CDR2 FQNEAQ (reference sequence). This CDR3 is built from 14 residues. V dropped 1 base and J dropped 11; count of bases not matched to a gene: 10. Here the CDR3 DNA reads TGTGCCAGCAGCTTAGTTTCCAGGGGGTTGGGCGCTTTCTTT. This gives the protein CASSLVSRGLGAFF.

This clone is a singleton in its sample. This chain's CDR3 is CASSGHGHNTEAFF. The CDR3 DNA reads as TGTGCCAGCAGCGGACACGGACACAACACTGAAGCTTTCTTT. The chain combines TRBV13 with TRBJ1-1, with D maybe TRBD1 (5 bases). Germline V gene data show CDR1 as PRHDT and CDR2 as FYEKMQ (reference sequence). Trimming took 5 bases from V and 2 from J, leaving 12 bases between them. This CDR3 region has 14 residues.

The chain is built from TRBV4-1 and TRBJ2-1; 7 bases are a match to TRBD1. J was trimmed by 8 bases and V by 2 bases; bases with no gene match: 15. There are 17 residues in the CDR3. The germline gives CDR1 MGHRA, CDR2 YSYEKL. CDR3 residues: CASSQTFGTVTQDEQFF. Here the CDR3 DNA reads TGCGCCAGCAGCCAAACCTTCGGGACAGTAACCCAAGATGAGCAGTTCTTC.

The chain has TRBV7-9 and TRBJ2-1, with D possibly being TRBD2 (5 bases). This CDR3 has 15 amino acids. CDR1 SEHNR and CDR2 FQNEAQ come from the germline V gene (reference sequence). Trimming shortened V by 5 bases and J by 8 bases, and 19 bases separated the two germline ends. CDR3 DNA: TGTGCCAGCAGCCTCCTTATGACGGGAATCTATGAGCAGTTCTTC. It yields the protein CASSLLMTGIYEQFF.

Note on this clone: This specimen includes other DNA sequences encoding the same CDR3. The chain recombines TRBV7-2 with TRBJ2-7; 7 bases fit TRBD1. CDR3 length equals 14 residues. Germline loops: CDR1 SGHTA, CDR2 FQGNSA. V trimming: 4 bases; J trimming: 3 bases; junction bases outside the gene matches: 6. The DNA of the CDR3 is TGTGCCAGCAGCTCTCGGGACAGCTACTACGAGCAGTACTTC. Its translation: CASSSRDSYYEQYF.

This clone was detected once. The chain carries TRBV27 and TRBJ2-3; the D is unclear. Trimming shortened V by 4 bases and J by 3 bases, and 8 bases separated the two germline ends. The germline gives CDR1 MNHEY, CDR2 SMNVEV (reference sequence). The CDR3 length is 13 residues. CDR3 protein: CASSSFYTDTQYF. CDR3 DNA sequence: TGTGCCAGCAGTTCCTTCTATACAGATACGCAGTATTTT.

V usage is TRBV10-1 and J usage is TRBJ2-7; 10 bases line up with TRBD1. CDR1 is WNHNN, CDR2 SYGVQD, per germline (reference sequence). The trim removed 5 bases at V and 3 bases at J, leaving 10 bases unmatched. The CDR3 is 16 amino acids. CDR3 DNA: TGCGCCAGCAGTTCGGGGGGACAGGGGTTCGTCTACGAGCAGTACTTC. This gives the protein CASSSGGQGFVYEQYF.

The chain recombines TRBV7-9 with TRBJ2-5, with 7 positions matching TRBD2. With V trimmed by 5 bases and J by 2 bases, 11 bases remained unmatched. The CDR3 sequence is 16 residues long. Germline V gene sequence: CDR1 SEHNR, CDR2 FQNEAQ (reference sequence). The CDR3 DNA reads TGTGCCAGCAGCCCCAGGGACTACCCACCACAAGAGACCCAGTACTTC. Translation gives CASSPRDYPPQETQYF.

The chain carries TRBV11-2 and TRBJ2-1, with TRBD2 matching over 12 bases. J lost 8 bases, V lost 1 base, and 9 bases had no gene match. The CDR3 is 17 amino acids. CDR1 is SGHAT, CDR2 FQNNGV, per germline. In nucleotides, the CDR3 is TGTGCCAGCAGCTTAGGGCTAGCGGGAGGGCCGGGCCATGAGCAGTTCTTC. Its translation is CASSLGLAGGPGHEQFF. The whole variable domain, filled in from reference TRBV11-2 and TRBJ2-1, reads EAGVAQSPRYKIIEKRQSVAFWCNPISGHATLYWYQQILGQGPKLLIQFQNNGVVDDSQLPKDRFSAERLKGVDSTLKIQPAKLEDSAVYLCASSLGLAGGPGHEQFFGPGTRLTVL.

The chain employs TRBV7-6 and TRBJ1-3; D might be TRBD1 (5 bases). Trimming removed 4 bases from V and 2 bases from J, with 9 bases in between. This CDR3 is built from 14 residues. The germline V gene has CDR1 SGHVS and CDR2 FNYEAQ. CDR3 coding DNA: TGTGCCAGCAGCTATACGACAGCTGGAAACACCATATATTTT. Translating it yields CASSYTTAGNTIYF.

This sequence joins TRBV28 and TRBJ2-3; no clear D gene. The CDR3 covers 11 residues. Trimming shortened V by 4 bases and J by 14 bases, and 13 bases separated the two germline ends. CDR1 is MDHEN and CDR2 is SYDVKM in the germline V gene. The CDR3 region has the DNA TGTGCCAGCAGTTCGGCCCAATTAGGGTATTTT. It is translated as CASSSAQLGYF.

The CDR3 here is CASSQARGPHEQYF. CDR3 sequence (DNA): TGCGCCAGCAGCCAAGCGAGGGGGCCCCACGAGCAGTACTTC. J is TRBJ2-7 and V is TRBV4-3; 7 bases match TRBD1. V dropped 1 base and J dropped 5; count of bases not matched to a gene: 5. CDR1 and CDR2 from the germline V gene are LGHNA and YSLEER. This CDR3 is 14 amino acids long.

This chain joins TRBV28 and TRBJ2-7; D gene unclear. V was clipped by 6 bases and J by 5 bases, with 14 bases between them. Germline V gives CDR1 MDHEN, CDR2 SYDVKM. The CDR3 is made up of 13 amino acids. The CDR3 DNA is TGTGCCAGCAGCCCAGCTTGGCTGCACGAGCAGTACTTC. It is translated as CASSPAWLHEQYF.

This chain uses TRBV29-1 with TRBJ2-2; 10 positions match TRBD2. The V gene end was trimmed by 3 bases and the J gene end by 2 bases; junction bases not matched to a gene: 6. CDR1 and CDR2 (germline): SQVTM, ANQGSEA. The CDR3 totals 16 residues. The CDR3 spells CSVETRTSGNTGELFF. As DNA, the CDR3 is TGCAGCGTTGAGACCAGGACTAGCGGAAACACCGGGGAGCTGTTTTTT.